Here is one T cell receptor (beta chain) with its context. The sample originates from a study of OX40 agonist ivuxolimab in advanced cancers. The CDR3 contains 16 residues. Germline trimming cut 3 bases from V and 6 bases from J; bases unmatched to any gene: 7. Per the germline V gene, CDR1 is KGHSH and CDR2 is LQKENI. This table comes from immunoSEQ multiplex PCR, and its TCRdb copy is limited to in-frame clones, with some not included. Of roughly 58,000 clones listed, about four fifths are singletons. The chain recombines TRBV18 with TRBJ2-7; 14 positions agree with TRBD2. This receptor was taken from an adult with an advanced solid tumor such as melanoma, head and neck, liver or kidney cancer. The specimen was CD4+ or CD8+ T cells sorted from blood, collected in a trial of the OX40 agonist ivuxolimab. As DNA, the CDR3 is TGTGCCAGCTCACCGCCTGGGACTAGCGGGAGCCGCGAGCAGTACTTC. Protein sequence: CASSPPGTSGSREQYF.